A selection of T cell receptor beta chains follows, all from one sample in a study of blood T cell repertoires in COVID-19. Clones were read by immunoSEQ multiplex PCR, and TCRdb kept only the in-frame ones, dropping some. The sample lists about 40,000 clones, over 75% occurring once. Sample: peripheral blood. These receptors were taken from a woman aged 70-85 years with acute or convalescent COVID-19. Both conserved end residues are part of each CDR3. Clone size, where shown, is once, few, many, or a class for clones that have expanded.

clone_size | j_call | cdr3_length | v_call | cdr3_aa
. | TRBJ2-1 | 15 | TRBV27 | CASSSRTGSYNEQFF
. | TRBJ2-2 | 14 | TRBV19 | CASNSQRHYGELFF
. | TRBJ2-3 | 15 | TRBV10-3 | CAISGTSGARVTQYF
. | TRBJ1-2 | 11 | TRBV6-5 | CASFFNYGYTF
. | TRBJ2-3 | 14 | TRBV11-3 | CASSLDARGDTQYF
. | TRBJ2-3 | 13 | TRBV18 | CASNQASTDTQYF
. | TRBJ2-3 | 15 | TRBV11-2 | CASSFRLSGKDTQYF
. | TRBJ1-2 | 14 | TRBV3-1/TRBV3-2 | CASSQLTSDYGYTF
. | TRBJ1-5 | 12 | TRBV6-5 | CASRGTGQPQHF
. | TRBJ2-2 | 16 | TRBV4-3 | CASSQDWTGTVGELFF
. | TRBJ2-1 | 19 | TRBV4-3 | CASSQDPADLISSYNEQFF
. | TRBJ2-3 | 14 | TRBV6-2/TRBV6-3 | CASSWVGGADTQYF
. | TRBJ1-1 | 13 | TRBV18 | CASSPLPNTEAFF
. | TRBJ2-3 | 15 | TRBV7-8 | CASRPPGARTDTQYF
once | TRBJ2-5 | 14 | TRBV5-1 | CASSPGLPRETQYF
. | TRBJ1-2 | 16 | TRBV10-3 | CAISESRGRESYGYTF
. | TRBJ2-3 | 14 | TRBV19 | CASSITQVTDTQYF
. | TRBJ2-5 | 16 | TRBV18 | CASSPPSSNSQETQYF
once | TRBJ2-1 | 14 | TRBV6-4 | CASSGGSGYNEQFF
. | TRBJ1-5 | 12 | TRBV19 | CASSTGTVPQHF
. | TRBJ2-5 | 15 | TRBV7-3 | CASSLSGQRQETQYF
. | TRBJ1-4 | 15 | TRBV24-1 | CATSAGDATNEKLFF
. | TRBJ2-2 | 15 | TRBV16 | CASRTTGGDTGELFF
. | TRBJ1-4 | 17 | TRBV27 | CASRTNRQRATNEKLFF
. | TRBJ1-3 | 15 | TRBV3-1/TRBV3-2 | CASSQEAGSWNTIYF
. | TRBJ2-1 | 17 | TRBV14 | CASSQDYSSGDYNEQFF
once | TRBJ1-2 | 13 | TRBV19 | CASSRTGDYGYTF
. | TRBJ1-2 | 12 | TRBV11-2 | CASSLTGHGYTF
. | TRBJ2-1 | 15 | TRBV7-6 | CASSSGWQGTHEQFF
. | TRBJ1-5 | 16 | TRBV9 | CASSVRGGLLYQPQHF
. | TRBJ1-5 | 15 | TRBV7-9 | CASSSGAIVNQPQHF
once | TRBJ2-3 | 15 | TRBV6-2/TRBV6-3 | CASSLGGTSTDTQYF
. | TRBJ1-2 | 12 | TRBV9 | CASQTAGYGYTF
. | TRBJ2-2 | 19 | TRBV18 | CASSPKLTSGGSNTGELFF
. | TRBJ2-1 | 15 | TRBV3-1/TRBV3-2 | CASILGQGAYNEQFF
. | TRBJ2-1 | 14 | TRBV24-1 | CATREQGVTGEQFF
. | TRBJ2-3 | 16 | TRBV3-1/TRBV3-2 | CASSRGWRGRSDTQYF
. | TRBJ2-2 | 16 | TRBV3-1/TRBV3-2 | CASSQGDRGRAGELFF
. | TRBJ2-2 | 18 | TRBV19 | CASSSPGRTTWGTGELFF
once | TRBJ1-1 | 12 | TRBV24-1 | CATMSWNTEAFF
. | TRBJ2-2 | 13 | TRBV6-5 | CASRLYETGELFF
. | TRBJ2-3 | 18 | TRBV7-2 | CASSSPWGLAQSTDTQYF
. | TRBJ2-5 | 15 | TRBV5-1 | CASSLSSGVQETQYF
. | TRBJ1-3 | 15 | TRBV5-1 | CASSPGRGFGNTIYF
. | TRBJ1-5 | 15 | TRBV5-1 | CASSLAGGSNQPQHF
. | TRBJ2-3 | 16 | TRBV27 | CASSPFFVAGTDTQYF
. | TRBJ2-1 | 14 | TRBV5-8 | CASKMGQAYNEQFF
. | TRBJ1-2 | 15 | TRBV7-8 | CASSPTGQALYGYTF
once | TRBJ2-2 | 14 | TRBV5-1 | CASSLGQGAGELFF
. | TRBJ2-3 | 12 | TRBV5-6 | CASSSSGSRGYF